Described below is a single TCR beta chain sequence and its context. This sample stems from a study of T cell repertoires in ileal Crohn's disease. Study summary: Surgery for a complication: stricturing in 61%, penetrating in about 40%.

Only in-frame clones appear in the TCRdb table, and some are missing; sequencing was by immunoSEQ multiplex PCR. Altogether around 8,000 clones are present, 77% being singletons, with the ten largest covering 7% to 8.5%. There are 15 residues in the CDR3. Germline CDR1 and CDR2: MGHRA and YSYEKL. V lost 0 bases and J 3 bases, leaving 10 bases between the germline ends. The V gene is TRBV4-1, the J gene TRBJ2-3; TRBD2 is a possible D gene (5 bases). The clonotype originates from an adult with Crohn's disease. What was sequenced was ileal tissue. The CDR3 loop reads CASSQDLVATDTQYF. CDR3 nucleotide sequence: TGCGCCAGCAGCCAAGATCTAGTAGCGACAGATACGCAGTATTTT.